Here is one T cell receptor (beta chain) with its context. These data come from a study of blood T cell repertoires in COVID-19. Some clones are missing from TCRdb's copy, which holds only in-frame ones; the method was immunoSEQ multiplex PCR. The sample lists some 50,000 clones, approximately 90% occurring once. The sequence derives from a human donor in a cohort sampled during active COVID-19. The sequenced material came from peripheral blood.

CDR3 in amino acids: CASSTLQGTSTNEQFF. The CDR3, as DNA: TGCGCCAGCAGCACCCTACAGGGGACTAGCACCAATGAGCAGTTCTTC. The chain has TRBV5-1 and TRBJ2-1, with TRBD2 matching 9 bases. Per the germline V gene, CDR1 is SGHRS and CDR2 is YFSETQ. This CDR3 region has 16 residues. The V gene end was trimmed by 4 bases and the J gene end by 6 bases; junction bases not matched to a gene: 11.